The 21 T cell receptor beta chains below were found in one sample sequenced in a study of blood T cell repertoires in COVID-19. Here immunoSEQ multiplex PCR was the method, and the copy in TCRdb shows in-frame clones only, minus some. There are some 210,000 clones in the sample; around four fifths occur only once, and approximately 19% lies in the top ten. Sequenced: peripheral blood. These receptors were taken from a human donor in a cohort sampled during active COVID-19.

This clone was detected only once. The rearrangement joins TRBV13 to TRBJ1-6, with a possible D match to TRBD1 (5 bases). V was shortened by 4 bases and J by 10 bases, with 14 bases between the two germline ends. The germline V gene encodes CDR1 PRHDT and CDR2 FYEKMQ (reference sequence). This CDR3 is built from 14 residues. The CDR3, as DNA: TGTGCCAGCAGCTACTCGCGGGGGGGGTCACCCCTCCACTTT. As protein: CASSYSRGGSPLHF.

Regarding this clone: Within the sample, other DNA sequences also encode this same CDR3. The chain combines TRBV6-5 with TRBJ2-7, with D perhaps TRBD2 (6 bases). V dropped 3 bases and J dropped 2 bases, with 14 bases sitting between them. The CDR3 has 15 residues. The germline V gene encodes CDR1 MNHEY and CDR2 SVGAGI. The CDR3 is CASSYRASGAYEQYF. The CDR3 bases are TGTGCCAGCAGTTATCGAGCTTCGGGGGCCTACGAGCAGTACTTC.

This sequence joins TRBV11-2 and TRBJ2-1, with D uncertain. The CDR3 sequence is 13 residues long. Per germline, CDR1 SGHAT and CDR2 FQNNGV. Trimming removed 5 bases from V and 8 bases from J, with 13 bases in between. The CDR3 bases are TGTGCCAGCAGCCGAGGAGTGTTCTATGAGCAGTTCTTC. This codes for CASSRGVFYEQFF.

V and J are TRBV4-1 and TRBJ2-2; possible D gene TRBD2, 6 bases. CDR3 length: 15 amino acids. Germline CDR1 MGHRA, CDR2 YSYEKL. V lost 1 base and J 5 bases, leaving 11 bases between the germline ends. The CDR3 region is CASSQAGGRTGELFF. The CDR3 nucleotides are TGCGCCAGCAGCCAAGCCGGGGGACGAACCGGGGAGCTGTTTTTT.

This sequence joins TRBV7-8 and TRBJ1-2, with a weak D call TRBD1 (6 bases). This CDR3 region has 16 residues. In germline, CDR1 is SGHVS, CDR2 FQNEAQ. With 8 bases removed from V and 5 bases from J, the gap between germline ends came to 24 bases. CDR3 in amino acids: CASLAGAGDVLYGYTF. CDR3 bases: TGTGCCAGCCTCGCCGGGGCAGGGGACGTCTTGTATGGCTACACCTTC. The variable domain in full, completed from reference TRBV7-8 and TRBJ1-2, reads GAGVSQSPRYKVAKRGQDVALRCDPISGHVSLFWYQQALGQGPEFLTYFQNEAQLDKSGLPSDRFFAERPEGSVSTLKIQRTQQEDSAVYLCASLAGAGDVLYGYTFGSGTRLTVV.

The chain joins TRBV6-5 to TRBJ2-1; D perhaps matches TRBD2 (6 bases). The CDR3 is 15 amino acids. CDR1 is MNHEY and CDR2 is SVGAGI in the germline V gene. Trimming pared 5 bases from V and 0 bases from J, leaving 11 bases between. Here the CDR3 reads CASSTRAGSYNEQFF. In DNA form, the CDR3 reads TGTGCCAGCAGTACGCGAGCGGGCTCCTACAATGAGCAGTTCTTC.

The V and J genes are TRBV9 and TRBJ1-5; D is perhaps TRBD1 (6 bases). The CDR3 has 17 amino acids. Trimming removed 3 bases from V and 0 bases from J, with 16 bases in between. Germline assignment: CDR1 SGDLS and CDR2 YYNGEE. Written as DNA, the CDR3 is TGTGCCAGCAGCGCTTTAGGTAGGGGGAATAGCAATCAGCCCCAGCATTTT. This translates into CASSALGRGNSNQPQHF.

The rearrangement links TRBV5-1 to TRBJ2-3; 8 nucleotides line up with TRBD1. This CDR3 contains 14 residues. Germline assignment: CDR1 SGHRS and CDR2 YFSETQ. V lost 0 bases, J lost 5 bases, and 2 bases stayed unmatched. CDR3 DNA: TGCGCCAGCAGCTTGGAACAGGGGGGAGATACGCAGTATTTT. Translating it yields CASSLEQGGDTQYF.

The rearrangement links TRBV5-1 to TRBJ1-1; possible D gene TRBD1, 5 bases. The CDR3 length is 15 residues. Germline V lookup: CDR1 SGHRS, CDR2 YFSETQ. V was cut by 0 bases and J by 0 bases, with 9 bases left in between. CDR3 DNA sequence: TGCGCCAGCAGCTTGGGTTCAGGGTTGAACACTGAAGCTTTCTTT. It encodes CASSLGSGLNTEAFF.

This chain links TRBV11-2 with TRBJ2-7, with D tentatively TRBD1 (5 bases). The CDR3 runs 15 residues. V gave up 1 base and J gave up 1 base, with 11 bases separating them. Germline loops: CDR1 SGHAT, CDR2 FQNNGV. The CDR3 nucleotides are TGTGCCAGCAGCTTAGGAAGGGGCGGTTCCTACGAGCAGTACGTC. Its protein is CASSLGRGGSYEQYV.

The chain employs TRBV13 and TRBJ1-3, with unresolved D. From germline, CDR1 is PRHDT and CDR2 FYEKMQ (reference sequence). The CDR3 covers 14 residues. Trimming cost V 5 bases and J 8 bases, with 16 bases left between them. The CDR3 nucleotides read TGTGCCAGCAGCCTCCTCAAGGCCCGGGACACCATATATTTT. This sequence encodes CASSLLKARDTIYF.

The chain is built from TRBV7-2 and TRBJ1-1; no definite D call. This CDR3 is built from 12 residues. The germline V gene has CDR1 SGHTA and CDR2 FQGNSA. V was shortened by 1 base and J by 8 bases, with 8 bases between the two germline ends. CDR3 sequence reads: CASSLVYAEAFF. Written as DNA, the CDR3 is TGTGCCAGCAGCTTAGTCTACGCGGAAGCTTTCTTT.

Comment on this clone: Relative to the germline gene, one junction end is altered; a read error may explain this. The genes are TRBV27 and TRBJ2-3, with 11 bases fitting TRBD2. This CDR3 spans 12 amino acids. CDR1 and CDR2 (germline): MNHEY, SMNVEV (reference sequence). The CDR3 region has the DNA TGTGCCAGCAGTCCATCTAGCGGGGGGTGGCATTTT. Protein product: CASSPSSGGWHF.

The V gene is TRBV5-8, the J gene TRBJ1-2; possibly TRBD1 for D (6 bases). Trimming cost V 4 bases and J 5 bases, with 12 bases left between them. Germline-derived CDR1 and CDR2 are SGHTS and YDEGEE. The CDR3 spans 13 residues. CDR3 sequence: CASSIRQAYGYTF. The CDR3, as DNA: TGTGCCAGCAGCATCAGACAGGCATATGGCTACACCTTC.

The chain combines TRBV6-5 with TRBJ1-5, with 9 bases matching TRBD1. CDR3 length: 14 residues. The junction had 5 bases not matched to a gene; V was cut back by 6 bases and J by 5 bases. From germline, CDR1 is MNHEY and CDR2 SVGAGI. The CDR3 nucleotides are TGTGCCAGCAGGGGGGACAGGGACCATCAGCCCCAGCATTTT. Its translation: CASRGDRDHQPQHF.

The CDR3 DNA reads as TGTGCCAGCAGCCACTCAGGGGCAATCTATGGCTACACCTTC. Protein: CASSHSGAIYGYTF. The V and J genes are TRBV3-1 (or the pseudogene TRBV3-2) and TRBJ1-2, with a weak D call TRBD1 (6 bases). CDR1 and CDR2 from the germline V gene are LGHDT and YNNKEL (reference sequence). V was clipped by 3 bases and J by 4 bases, with 12 bases between them. The CDR3 extends over 14 amino acids.

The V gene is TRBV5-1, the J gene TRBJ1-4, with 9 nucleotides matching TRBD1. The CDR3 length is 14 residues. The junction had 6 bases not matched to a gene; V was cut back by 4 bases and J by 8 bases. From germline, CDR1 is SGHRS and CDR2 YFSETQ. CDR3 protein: CASSQGTGREKLFF. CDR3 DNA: TGCGCCAGCAGCCAAGGGACAGGGCGAGAAAAACTGTTTTTT.

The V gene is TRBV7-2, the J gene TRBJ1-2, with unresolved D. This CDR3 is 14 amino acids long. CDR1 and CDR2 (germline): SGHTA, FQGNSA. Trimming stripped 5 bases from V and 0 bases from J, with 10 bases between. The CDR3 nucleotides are TGTGCCAGCAGCCGGGAACGGGCTAACTATGGCTACACCTTC. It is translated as CASSRERANYGYTF.

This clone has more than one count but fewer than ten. In DNA form, the CDR3 reads TGTGCCAGCAGTCAACCTGAGGTAGGCGAGCAGTACGTC. Its protein is CASSQPEVGEQYV. The genes are TRBV6-1 and TRBJ2-7; no clear D gene. V dropped 5 bases and J dropped 6 bases, with 14 bases sitting between them. Germline CDR1 reads MNHNS; CDR2 reads SASEGT. CDR3 length: 13 residues.

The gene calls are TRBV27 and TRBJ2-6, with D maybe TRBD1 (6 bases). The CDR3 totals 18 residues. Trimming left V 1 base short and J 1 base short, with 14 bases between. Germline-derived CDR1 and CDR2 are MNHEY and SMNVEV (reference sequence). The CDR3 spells CASSLLGQGVSGANVLTF. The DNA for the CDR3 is TGTGCCAGCAGTTTATTGGGACAAGGGGTATCTGGGGCCAACGTCCTGACTTTC.

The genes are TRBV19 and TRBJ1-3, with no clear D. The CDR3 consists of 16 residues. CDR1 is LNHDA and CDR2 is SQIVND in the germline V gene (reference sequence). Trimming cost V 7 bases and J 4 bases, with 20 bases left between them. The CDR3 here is CASMPRLKRSGNTIYF. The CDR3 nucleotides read TGTGCCAGTATGCCGCGGCTCAAACGGTCAGGAAACACCATATATTTT.